The 17 T cell receptor beta chains presented below share a single source sample, sequenced in a study of T cell responses to AZD1222 COVID-19 vaccine. Assay: immunoSEQ multiplex PCR; the TCRdb copy retains only in-frame clones and omits some. The table shows about 56,000 clones, with 70% to 90% occurring only once. The sequenced sample was peripheral blood, obtained on day 0 of AZD1222 vaccination. These receptors came from an adult in good health.

The chain is built from TRBV5-4 and TRBJ1-1; a possible D gene is TRBD1 (5 bases). The CDR3 length is 13 residues. CDR1 and CDR2 from the germline V gene are SGHNT and YYREEE (reference sequence). Trimming cost V 4 bases and J 4 bases, with 11 bases left between them. The CDR3 spells CASSPSGPTEAFF. CDR3 in DNA: TGTGCCAGCAGCCCGTCAGGGCCCACTGAAGCTTTCTTT.

This chain connects TRBV5-1 to TRBJ2-3; D perhaps matches TRBD2 (5 bases). The ends were cut back, 9 bases at V and 0 bases at J, with 14 bases in the middle. The germline gives CDR1 SGHRS, CDR2 YFSETQ. The CDR3 totals 14 residues. Written as DNA, the CDR3 is TGCGCCACCCGGAGCCGGACTAGCACAGATACGCAGTATTTT. Translation: CATRSRTSTDTQYF.

The chain combines TRBV10-3 with TRBJ1-5, with TRBD1 matching over 7 bases. The CDR3 sequence is 15 residues long. Trimming took 8 bases from V and 0 from J; bases not matched to a gene: 7. Germline CDR1 and CDR2: ENHRY and SYGVKD. CDR3 DNA sequence: TGTGCCATCCATCAGACAGGGAATAGCAATCAGCCCCAGCATTTT. Translation: CAIHQTGNSNQPQHF.

The chain couples TRBV25-1 to TRBJ2-5; 12 nucleotides match TRBD2. From germline, CDR1 is MGHDK and CDR2 SYGVNS. Germline trimming cut 5 bases from V and 4 bases from J; bases unmatched to any gene: 14. This CDR3 region has 18 residues. The CDR3 region is CASSPIPGLAGGLETQYF. The CDR3 DNA follows: TGTGCCAGCAGTCCCATCCCCGGGCTAGCGGGGGGGCTAGAGACCCAGTACTTC.

V gene TRBV19 combines with J gene TRBJ1-5, with a tentative D call TRBD1 (5 bases). Trimming left V 4 bases short and J 2 bases short, with 15 bases between. Germline V gene data show CDR1 as LNHDA and CDR2 as SQIVND (reference sequence). The CDR3 totals 16 residues. CDR3 region: CASSTLPGSGNQPQHF. The CDR3 DNA is TGTGCCAGTAGTACCCTACCAGGGAGCGGCAATCAGCCCCAGCATTTT.

This clone was seen a single time. The rearrangement links TRBV6-1 to TRBJ2-3; 11 bases fit TRBD2. Per the germline V gene, CDR1 is MNHNS and CDR2 is SASEGT. Trimming took 3 bases from V and 0 from J; bases not matched to a gene: 2. This CDR3 has 16 amino acids. CDR3 sequence: CASSDRLAGSTDTQYF. As DNA, the CDR3 is TGTGCCAGCAGTGACCGACTAGCGGGGAGCACAGATACGCAGTATTTT.

J is TRBJ1-1 and V is TRBV23-1; unclear D gene. TRBV23-1 is identified as an open reading frame with a role that is uncertain. This CDR3 comprises 14 residues. Between the trimmed V and J ends, which lost 5 bases and 3 bases, there was a span of 13 bases. The CDR3, as DNA: TGCGCCAGCAGTTGGTTGGGTAGGTACACTGAAGCTTTCTTT. Its protein is CASSWLGRYTEAFF.

J is TRBJ1-3 and V is TRBV3-1 (or the pseudogene TRBV3-2); TRBD1 matches 7 bases. The CDR3 length is 17 residues. Germline assignment: CDR1 LGHDT and CDR2 YNNKEL (reference sequence). Trimming removed 6 bases from V and 4 bases from J; junction bases left unmatched: 15. The CDR3 nucleotides read TGTGCCAGCAGTCACGCCCCTTCATCGGGACAGGGAAACACCATATATTTT. This sequence encodes CASSHAPSSGQGNTIYF.

On this clone itself: At one of its ends the junction is not consistent with the germline gene, which may arise from a read error. The rearrangement links TRBV7-7 to TRBJ2-2; TRBD1 might be the D (6 bases). From germline, CDR1 is SSHAT and CDR2 FNYEAQ (reference sequence). This CDR3 has 16 residues. The CDR3 here is CASSLALGATSGELFF. CDR3 DNA sequence: TGTGCTAGCAGCTTAGCGTTGGGGGCGACATCCGGGGAGCTGTTTTTT.

The chain has TRBV2 and TRBJ1-3; D unclear. The CDR3 has 11 amino acids. Germline V gene sequence: CDR1 SNHLY, CDR2 FYNNEI. V gave up 10 bases and J gave up 4 bases, with 8 bases separating them. Written as DNA, the CDR3 is TGTGCCAAGGCTGCGGGAAACACCATATATTTT. It yields the protein CAKAAGNTIYF. The whole variable domain, filled in from reference TRBV2 and TRBJ1-3, reads EPEVTQTPSHQVTQMGQEVILRCVPISNHLYFYWYRQILGQKVEFLVSFYNNEISEKSEIFDDQFSVERPDGSNFTLKIRSTKLEDSAMYFCAKAAGNTIYFGEGSWLTVV.

The chain has TRBV7-2 and TRBJ1-1; D is ambiguous. The CDR3 is 13 residues long. Germline V gene data show CDR1 as SGHTA and CDR2 as FQGNSA. V was pared by 0 bases and J by 7 bases, with 9 bases between. CDR3 sequence (DNA): TGTGCCAGCAGCTTAGCCGCCGGCCTTGAAGCTTTCTTT. Its protein product is CASSLAAGLEAFF. The variable domain in full, completed from reference TRBV7-2 and TRBJ1-1, reads GAGVSQSPSNKVTEKGKDVELRCDPISGHTALYWYRQSLGQGLEFLIYFQGNSAPDKSGLPSDRFSAERTGGSVSTLTIQRTQQEDSAVYLCASSLAAGLEAFFGQGTRLTVV.

The chain has TRBV19 and TRBJ1-2; 7 nucleotides line up with TRBD1. The ends lost 7 bases at V and 2 bases at J; junction bases unmatched: 4. Germline-derived CDR1 and CDR2 are LNHDA and SQIVND (reference sequence). This CDR3 is built from 13 residues. Written as DNA, the CDR3 is TGTGCCAGTAACCGACAGGGAAACTATGGCTACACCTTC. Residues: CASNRQGNYGYTF.

This clone was recorded once. V usage is TRBV7-8 and J usage is TRBJ1-2; 7 bases fit TRBD1. The CDR3 has 16 amino acids. J lost 8 bases, V lost 5 bases, and 17 bases had no gene match. CDR1 and CDR2 (germline): SGHVS, FQNEAQ. The CDR3 loop reads CASSLRLGQTSGGYTF. The DNA for the CDR3 is TGTGCCAGCAGCCTCCGGTTGGGACAGACCTCGGGGGGCTACACCTTC.

This chain links TRBV30 with TRBJ2-3; D uncertain. CDR1 is GTSNPN, CDR2 SVGIG, per germline (reference sequence). The CDR3 spans 15 residues. Trimming removed 2 bases from V and 1 base from J, with 13 bases in between. CDR3 protein: CAWSLPTGGTDTQYF. DNA for the CDR3: TGTGCCTGGAGTCTTCCCACTGGGGGCACAGATACGCAGTATTTT.

The genes are TRBV9 and TRBJ1-4; D is uncertain. Germline CDR1 is SGDLS and CDR2 is YYNGEE. This CDR3 spans 15 amino acids. Trimming removed 0 bases from V and 3 bases from J, with 9 bases in between. The CDR3 sequence is CASSVAPDANEKLFF. The CDR3 nucleotides read TGTGCCAGCAGCGTAGCACCCGACGCTAATGAAAAACTGTTTTTT.

The V call is TRBV27, the J call TRBJ2-5, with D uncertain. CDR1 is MNHEY and CDR2 is SMNVEV in the germline V gene (reference sequence). V was cut by 2 bases and J by 3 bases, with 7 bases left in between. This CDR3 contains 13 residues. The DNA of the CDR3 is TGTGCCAGCAGTTTACTCCCTAAAGAGACCCAGTACTTC. This gives the protein CASSLLPKETQYF.

The rearrangement uses TRBV6-5 and TRBJ2-5, with 8 bases that match TRBD2. J gave up 3 bases and V 9 bases, and 9 bases lay outside the gene matches. The CDR3 is made up of 14 amino acids. Germline-derived CDR1 and CDR2 are MNHEY and SVGAGI. This chain's CDR3 is CASKAGETEETQYF. CDR3 nucleotides: TGTGCCAGTAAAGCGGGGGAGACCGAAGAGACCCAGTACTTC.